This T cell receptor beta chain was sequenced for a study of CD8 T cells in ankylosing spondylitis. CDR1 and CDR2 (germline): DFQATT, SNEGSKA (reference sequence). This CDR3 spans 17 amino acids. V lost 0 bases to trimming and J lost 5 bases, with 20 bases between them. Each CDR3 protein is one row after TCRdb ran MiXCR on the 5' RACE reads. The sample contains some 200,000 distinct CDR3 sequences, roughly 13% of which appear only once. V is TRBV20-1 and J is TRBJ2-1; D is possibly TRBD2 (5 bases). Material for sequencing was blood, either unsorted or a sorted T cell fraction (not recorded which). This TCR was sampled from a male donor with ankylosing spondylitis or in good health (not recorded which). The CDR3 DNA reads TGCAGTGCTAGAGATCACAGCGGCATTCCCGAAGACAATGAGCAGTTCTTC. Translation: CSARDHSGIPEDNEQFF.